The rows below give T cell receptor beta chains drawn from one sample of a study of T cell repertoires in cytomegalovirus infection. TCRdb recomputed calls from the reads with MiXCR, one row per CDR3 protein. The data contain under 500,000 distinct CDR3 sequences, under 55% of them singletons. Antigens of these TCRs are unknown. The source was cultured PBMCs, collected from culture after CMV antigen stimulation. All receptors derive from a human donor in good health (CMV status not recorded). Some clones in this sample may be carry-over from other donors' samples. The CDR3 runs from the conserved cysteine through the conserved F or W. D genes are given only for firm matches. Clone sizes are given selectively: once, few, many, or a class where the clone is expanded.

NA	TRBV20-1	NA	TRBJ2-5	CSARWRDGETQYF	TGCAGTGCTAGATGGAGGGACGGAGAGACCCAGTACTTC
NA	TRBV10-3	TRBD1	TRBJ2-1	CAISEHRDRQPGGYNEQFF	TGTGCCATCAGTGAGCACCGGGACAGGCAACCCGGCGGGTACAATGAGCAGTTCTTC
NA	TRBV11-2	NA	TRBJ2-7	CASSLGFRGSLSLEQYF	TGTGCCAGCAGCTTAGGCTTCCGGGGGAGTCTTTCGCTCGAGCAGTACTTC
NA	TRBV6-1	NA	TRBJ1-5	CASSYTREQPQHF	TGTGCCAGCAGTTACACCCGAGAGCAGCCCCAGCATTTT
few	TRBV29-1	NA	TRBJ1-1	CSVESVGARVF	TGCAGCGTTGAATCTGTGGGGGCGCGGGTCTTT
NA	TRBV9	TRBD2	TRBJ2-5	CASSTTPGTSGGETQYF	TGTGCCAGCAGCACCACCCCCGGGACTAGCGGAGGGGAGACCCAGTACTTC
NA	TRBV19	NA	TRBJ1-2	CASSTSDSTYGYTF	TGTGCCAGTAGTACTTCGGACAGTACCTATGGCTACACCTTC
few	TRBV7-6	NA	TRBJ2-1	CASSLEGGRRFF	TGTGCCAGCAGCTTAGAAGGTGGGAGGAGGTTCTTC
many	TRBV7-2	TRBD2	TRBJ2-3	CASSLVSGGNTQYF	TGTGCCAGCAGCTTAGTTAGCGGGGGCAACACGCAGTATTTT
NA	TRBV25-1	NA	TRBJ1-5	CASAPWGDNQPQHF	TGTGCCAGCGCCCCATGGGGGGACAATCAGCCCCAGCATTTT
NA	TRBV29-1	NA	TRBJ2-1	CSVESGGSSYNEQFF	TGCAGCGTTGAATCCGGAGGAAGCTCCTACAATGAGCAGTTCTTC
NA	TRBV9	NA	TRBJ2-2	CASSVVAGANTGELFF	TGTGCCAGCAGCGTAGTAGCAGGGGCGAACACCGGGGAGCTGTTTTTT
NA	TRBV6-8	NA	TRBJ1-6	CASTTNGPYQYSPLHF	TGTGCCAGCACCACGAACGGGCCCTATCAGTATTCACCCCTCCACTTT
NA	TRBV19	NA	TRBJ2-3	CASSIRDNRDTQYF	TGTGCCAGTAGTATCCGGGACAACAGAGATACGCAGTATTTT
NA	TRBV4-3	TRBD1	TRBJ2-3	CASSQRGQGAGTQYF	TGCGCCAGCAGCCAGCGGGGACAGGGGGCAGGTACGCAGTATTTT
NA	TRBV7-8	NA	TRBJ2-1	CASSSSVGEEFF	TGTGCCAGCAGCTCTAGCGTGGGGGAGGAGTTCTTC
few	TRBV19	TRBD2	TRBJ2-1	CASSIRGLVRDALDEQFF	TGTGCCAGTAGTATTAGGGGACTAGTTCGCGATGCCCTGGATGAGCAGTTCTTC
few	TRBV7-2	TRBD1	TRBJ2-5	CASSLDGGTGEETQYF	TGTGCCAGCAGCTTAGATGGTGGGACAGGGGAAGAGACCCAGTACTTC
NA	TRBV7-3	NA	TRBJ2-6	CASSLSLVSGANVLTF	TGTGCCAGCAGCTTAAGTTTAGTTTCTGGGGCCAACGTCCTGACTTTC
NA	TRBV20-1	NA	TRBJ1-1	CSASDTTGLSNTEAFF	TGCAGTGCTAGCGATACAACGGGCCTCTCAAACACTGAAGCTTTCTTT
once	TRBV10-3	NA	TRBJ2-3	CAISGGGNLTDTQYF	TGTGCCATCAGTGGTGGAGGGAACCTCACAGATACGCAGTATTTT
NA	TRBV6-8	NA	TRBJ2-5	CASSYGDYPGTQYF	TGTGCCAGCAGTTACGGTGACTACCCAGGGACCCAGTACTTC
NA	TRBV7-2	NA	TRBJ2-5	CASSSRTSETQYF	TGTGCCAGCAGCTCTCGAACCTCGGAGACCCAGTACTTC
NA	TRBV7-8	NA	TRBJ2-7	CASSLPGQGDSAYEQYF	TGTGCCAGCAGCTTACCCGGCCAGGGGGACTCGGCCTACGAGCAGTACTTC
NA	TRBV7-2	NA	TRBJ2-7	CASSLWGATSYEQYF	TGTGCCAGCAGCTTATGGGGGGCTACCTCCTACGAGCAGTACTTC
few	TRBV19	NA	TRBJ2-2	CASSISGAGTGELFF	TGTGCCAGTAGTATATCGGGGGCCGGCACCGGGGAGCTGTTTTTT
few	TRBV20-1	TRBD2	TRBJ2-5	CSAPGGGSGETQYF	TGCAGTGCCCCCGGGGGGGGGAGCGGAGAGACCCAGTACTTC
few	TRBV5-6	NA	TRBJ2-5	CASRPRKVRGKYQETQYF	TGTGCCAGCCGCCCGAGGAAAGTGAGGGGGAAGTACCAAGAGACCCAGTACTTC
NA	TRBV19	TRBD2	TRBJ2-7	CASSMSSREGPHSYEQYF	TGTGCCAGTAGTATGTCATCCAGGGAGGGGCCGCATTCCTACGAGCAGTACTTC
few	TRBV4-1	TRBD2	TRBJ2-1	CASSPTRTSGRVGSYNEQFF	TGCGCCAGCAGCCCAACCCGGACTAGCGGGAGGGTAGGCTCCTACAATGAGCAGTTCTTC
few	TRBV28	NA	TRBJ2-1	CASTFTGREQFF	TGTGCCAGCACCTTCACCGGAAGGGAGCAGTTCTTC
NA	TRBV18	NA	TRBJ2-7	CASSPGGGLYEQYF	TGTGCCAGCTCACCAGGAGGGGGCCTCTACGAGCAGTACTTC
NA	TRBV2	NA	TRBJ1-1	CASKGVRDTEAFF	TGTGCCAGCAAGGGGGTTCGGGACACTGAAGCTTTCTTT
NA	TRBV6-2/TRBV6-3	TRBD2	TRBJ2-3	CASSRTSGRWSTDTQYF	TGTGCCAGCAGTCGGACTAGCGGGAGATGGAGCACAGATACGCAGTATTTT
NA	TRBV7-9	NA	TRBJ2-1	CASSPPRAGGYNEQFF	TGTGCCAGCAGCCCTCCCCGCGCCGGAGGCTACAATGAGCAGTTCTTC
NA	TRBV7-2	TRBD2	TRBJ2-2	CASSYISGTHNTGELFF	TGTGCCAGCAGCTACATAAGCGGGACCCATAACACCGGGGAGCTGTTTTTT
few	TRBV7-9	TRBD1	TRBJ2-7	CASERGQGLPEQYF	TGTGCCAGCGAACGGGGACAGGGCCTACCCGAGCAGTACTTC
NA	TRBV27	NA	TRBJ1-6	CASSSGRAYNSPLHF	TGTGCCAGCAGCTCAGGGCGCGCCTATAATTCACCCCTCCACTTT
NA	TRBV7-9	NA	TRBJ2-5	CASSLFATVQETQYF	TGTGCCAGCAGCTTGTTTGCGACAGTTCAAGAGACCCAGTACTTC
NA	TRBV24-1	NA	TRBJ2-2	CATSDTRGPWELFF	TGTGCCACCAGTGATACCCGGGGCCCCTGGGAGCTGTTTTTT
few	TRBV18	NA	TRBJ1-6	CASSPGAGDSGSPLHF	TGTGCCAGCTCACCGGGAGCAGGCGACTCCGGTTCACCCCTCCACTTT
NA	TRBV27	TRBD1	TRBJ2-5	CASSTQKTGTKETQYF	TGTGCCAGCAGCACACAAAAGACAGGGACCAAAGAGACCCAGTACTTC
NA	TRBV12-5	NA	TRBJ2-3	CASGLGGATDTQYF	TGTGCTAGTGGTTTGGGGGGGGCCACAGATACGCAGTATTTT
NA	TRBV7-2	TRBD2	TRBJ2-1	CASSASGTSGQDEQFF	TGTGCCAGCAGCGCCTCCGGGACTAGCGGACAGGATGAGCAGTTCTTC
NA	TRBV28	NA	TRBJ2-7	CASSPQGIGPIYEQYF	TGTGCCAGCAGTCCTCAGGGGATCGGGCCAATCTACGAGCAGTACTTC
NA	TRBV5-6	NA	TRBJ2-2	CASSWVWNTGELFF	TGTGCCAGCAGCTGGGTTTGGAACACCGGGGAGCTGTTTTTT
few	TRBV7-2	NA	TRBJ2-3	CASSFRGQDTQYF	TGTGCCAGCAGCTTCCGGGGGCAAGATACGCAGTATTTT
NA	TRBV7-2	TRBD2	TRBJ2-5	CASSLGGGSRTQYF	TGTGCCAGCAGCTTAGGGGGGGGGTCGAGGACCCAGTACTTC